Reported below is one T cell receptor (beta chain). Its target is unknown. The method was immunoSEQ multiplex PCR; TCRdb's version includes in-frame clones alone and lacks a portion of them. Of 150,000 to 200,000 clones listed, 80% to 90% are singletons. The data are from a study of cytomegalovirus exposure and HLA in healthy donors. Study-level findings and limits: Most TCR sequences showed up rarely, but some public TCRs showed up in many donors. The TCR clusters that emerged in the first cohort tended, a later analysis found, to co-occur in the approximately 110 validation repertoires.

The V end lost 7 bases, the J end lost 5 bases, and 10 bases lay between the germline ends. Per the germline V gene, CDR1 is DFQATT and CDR2 is SNEGSKA (reference sequence). This CDR3 contains 11 residues. The source is a woman aged 25 to 39 in good health and CMV-seronegative. The sequencing sample was made of PBMCs. This rearrangement joins TRBV20-1 to TRBJ2-3; D is ambiguous. CDR3 nucleotide sequence: TGCAGTGTCCTCGGAGAAGATACGCAGTATTTT. Protein: CSVLGEDTQYF.